The rows below give T cell receptor beta chains drawn from one sample of a study of cytomegalovirus exposure and HLA in healthy donors. TCRdb's copy holds only in-frame clones and misses some; the assay was immunoSEQ multiplex PCR. The profile shows about 120,000 clones, around 10% of them singletons. Sequencing used PBMCs. These receptors came from a man aged 25-45 years in good health and CMV-seronegative. Both conserved end residues are part of each CDR3. Fields, in order: clone size, J gene, V gene, D gene, CDR3 DNA, CDR3 protein. The D gene is left open where the match is weak. Clone size is shown for a subset of rows, as once, few, many or a class of expanded clone.

>.|TRBJ1-1|TRBV4-3|.
TGCGCCAGCAGCGTAGGACACGTGAACACTGAAGCTTTCTTT
CASSVGHVNTEAFF
>.|TRBJ1-1|TRBV5-1|.
TGCGCCAGCAGCTTAAACCTAGGAGGAGTGAGCACTGAAGCTTTCTTT
CASSLNLGGVSTEAFF
>.|TRBJ1-1|TRBV6-5|.
TGTGCCACCCAAGAGGCGGGGAACACTGAAGCTTTCTTT
CATQEAGNTEAFF
>.|TRBJ2-1|TRBV7-9|TRBD1
TGTGCCAGCAGCAAATCGGACAGGGGTGATGAGCAGTTCTTC
CASSKSDRGDEQFF
>.|TRBJ2-3|TRBV5-1|.
TGCGCCAGCAGCTTTGGGGGAGGAACAGATACGCAGTATTTT
CASSFGGGTDTQYF
>.|TRBJ2-5|TRBV5-1|TRBD1
TGCGCCAGCAGCTTACACAGGGGAGAGACCCAGTACTTC
CASSLHRGETQYF
>.|TRBJ2-7|TRBV10-3|TRBD2
TGTGCCATCAGTGGGACTAGCGGGGGGAGTGAGCAGTACTTC
CAISGTSGGSEQYF
>.|TRBJ2-5|TRBV25-1|TRBD1
TGTGCCAGCAGTCCACAGGGGCGAGAGACCCAGTACTTC
CASSPQGRETQYF
>medium-sized|TRBJ1-2|TRBV4-1|.
TGCGCCAGCAGCCAAGAGGGAAAGGGACTGAGTGGCTACACCTTC
CASSQEGKGLSGYTF
>.|TRBJ2-7|TRBV5-4|TRBD2
TGTGCCAGCAGCTGGACCGGGACTAGATACGAGCAGTACTTC
CASSWTGTRYEQYF
>.|TRBJ2-1|TRBV5-1|.
TGCGCCAGCAGCTCAATGACTAATAATGAGCAGTTCTTC
CASSSMTNNEQFF
>.|TRBJ2-3|TRBV27|TRBD2
TGTGCCAGCAGTTCCCGACTAGCGGGGCCCCCCACAGATACGCAGTATTTT
CASSSRLAGPPTDTQYF
>few|TRBJ2-3|TRBV4-3|TRBD2
TGCGCCAGCAGCCAAGATGTGGCGGGGGAATCGGATACGCAGTATTTT
CASSQDVAGESDTQYF
>few|TRBJ1-1|TRBV5-5|.
TGTGCCAGCAGCTTGGGGACATACACTGAAGCTTTCTTT
CASSLGTYTEAFF
>few|TRBJ2-2|TRBV6-5|TRBD2
TGTGCCAGCAGTTTCCGCGGGAGTCCCACCGGGGAGCTGTTTTTT
CASSFRGSPTGELFF
>.|TRBJ2-2|TRBV19|TRBD1
TGTGCCAGTAGTATTCAGGGGGAGATCACCGGGGAGCTGTTTTTT
CASSIQGEITGELFF